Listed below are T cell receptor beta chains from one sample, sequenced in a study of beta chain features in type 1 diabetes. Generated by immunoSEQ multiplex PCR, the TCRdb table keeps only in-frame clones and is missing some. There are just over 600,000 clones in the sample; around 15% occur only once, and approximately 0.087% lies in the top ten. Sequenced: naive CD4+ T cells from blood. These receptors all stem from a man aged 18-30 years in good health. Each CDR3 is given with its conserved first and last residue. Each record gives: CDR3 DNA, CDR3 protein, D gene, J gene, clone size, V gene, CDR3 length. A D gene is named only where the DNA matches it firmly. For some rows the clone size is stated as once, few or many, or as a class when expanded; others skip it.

cdr3_nt: TGTGCCAGCAGCGTAGGAATCAGGGGTCCGGCAAATGAGCAGTTCTTC
cdr3_aa: CASSVGIRGPANEQFF
d_call: NA
j_call: TRBJ2-1
clone_size: NA
v_call: TRBV9
cdr3_length: 16

cdr3_nt: TGCGCCAGCAGCCAATTGGGGTACTCGGGAGGAGATACGCAGTATTTT
cdr3_aa: CASSQLGYSGGDTQYF
d_call: TRBD2
j_call: TRBJ2-3
clone_size: few
v_call: TRBV4-3
cdr3_length: 16

cdr3_nt: TGCGCCAGCAGCTTTCCGGGGGCCGGCGCGAACACTGAAGCTTTCTTT
cdr3_aa: CASSFPGAGANTEAFF
d_call: NA
j_call: TRBJ1-1
clone_size: once
v_call: TRBV5-1
cdr3_length: 16

cdr3_nt: TGTGCTAGTGGTAATAGCGGGAGGAACGGTGAGCAGTTCTTC
cdr3_aa: CASGNSGRNGEQFF
d_call: TRBD2
j_call: TRBJ2-1
clone_size: NA
v_call: TRBV12-5
cdr3_length: 14

cdr3_nt: TGTGCCAGCAGCAAGCCCCGAGATACGCAGTATTTT
cdr3_aa: CASSKPRDTQYF
d_call: NA
j_call: TRBJ2-3
clone_size: NA
v_call: TRBV7-2
cdr3_length: 12

cdr3_nt: TGCGCCAGCAGCCCAGGGAGCTCCTATAATTCACCCCTCCACTTT
cdr3_aa: CASSPGSSYNSPLHF
d_call: NA
j_call: TRBJ1-6
clone_size: NA
v_call: TRBV4-1
cdr3_length: 15

cdr3_nt: TGTGCCAGCAGCACCCCGAGGGGGGCTTCTGGGGCCAACGTCCTGACTTTC
cdr3_aa: CASSTPRGASGANVLTF
d_call: NA
j_call: TRBJ2-6
clone_size: NA
v_call: TRBV11-2
cdr3_length: 17

cdr3_nt: TGTGCCAGCAGCCTCTTGACAGTACTCTCTGGAAACACCATATATTTT
cdr3_aa: CASSLLTVLSGNTIYF
d_call: NA
j_call: TRBJ1-3
clone_size: NA
v_call: TRBV5-4
cdr3_length: 16

cdr3_nt: TGTGCCAGCAGCTCTCCGGACAGGGCCACAGATACGCAGTATTTT
cdr3_aa: CASSSPDRATDTQYF
d_call: TRBD1
j_call: TRBJ2-3
clone_size: NA
v_call: TRBV7-2
cdr3_length: 15

cdr3_nt: TGCGCCAGCAGCTTGGGACGGGGACGAAGGACCCCCTACGAGCAGTACTTC
cdr3_aa: CASSLGRGRRTPYEQYF
d_call: NA
j_call: TRBJ2-7
clone_size: NA
v_call: TRBV5-1
cdr3_length: 17

cdr3_nt: TGTGCCAGCAGCCAATCCCCGGGACAGGGGGCCTACGAGCAGTACTTC
cdr3_aa: CASSQSPGQGAYEQYF
d_call: TRBD1
j_call: TRBJ2-7
clone_size: few
v_call: TRBV16
cdr3_length: 16

cdr3_nt: TGTGCCAGCAGTCCACCCACAGGGATGAACACTGAAGCTTTCTTT
cdr3_aa: CASSPPTGMNTEAFF
d_call: NA
j_call: TRBJ1-1
clone_size: NA
v_call: TRBV28
cdr3_length: 15

cdr3_nt: TGTGCCAGCAGTTTACTCGGCTCGGGACAGGGCGATGAGCAGTTCTTC
cdr3_aa: CASSLLGSGQGDEQFF
d_call: TRBD1
j_call: TRBJ2-1
clone_size: few
v_call: TRBV28
cdr3_length: 16

cdr3_nt: TGTGCCAGCAGCACCTCCCAGGGCCAGTACTTC
cdr3_aa: CASSTSQGQYF
d_call: NA
j_call: TRBJ2-7
clone_size: few
v_call: TRBV7-2
cdr3_length: 11

cdr3_nt: TGTGCCAGCAGCTTAGACCTGGGACACCGGAACACTGAAGCTTTCTTT
cdr3_aa: CASSLDLGHRNTEAFF
d_call: NA
j_call: TRBJ1-1
clone_size: few
v_call: TRBV7-9
cdr3_length: 16

cdr3_nt: TGTGCCAGCAGCCAACAACTGACTAAACCCAATGAGCAGTTCTTC
cdr3_aa: CASSQQLTKPNEQFF
d_call: NA
j_call: TRBJ2-1
clone_size: NA
v_call: TRBV4-2
cdr3_length: 15

cdr3_nt: TGTGCCAGCAGCGTAGACCCCGGGACTAGCGGGAGTGGAGATACGCAGTATTTT
cdr3_aa: CASSVDPGTSGSGDTQYF
d_call: TRBD2
j_call: TRBJ2-3
clone_size: NA
v_call: TRBV9
cdr3_length: 18

cdr3_nt: TGCAGCGTTGATTGGGAGGGTGGCTACACCTTC
cdr3_aa: CSVDWEGGYTF
d_call: NA
j_call: TRBJ1-2
clone_size: few
v_call: TRBV29-1
cdr3_length: 11

cdr3_nt: TGCGCCAGCAGCTTGGGAGATTTTCAAGAGACCCAGTACTTC
cdr3_aa: CASSLGDFQETQYF
d_call: NA
j_call: TRBJ2-5
clone_size: few
v_call: TRBV5-1
cdr3_length: 14

cdr3_nt: TGTGCCAGCTCACCGTGGGGACAGGGGAGGAGGCACTTC
cdr3_aa: CASSPWGQGRRHF
d_call: TRBD1
j_call: TRBJ2-7
clone_size: few
v_call: TRBV18
cdr3_length: 13

cdr3_nt: TGTGCCAGCTCACCGCCTAGCGGAGGGGGCACAGATACGCAGTATTTT
cdr3_aa: CASSPPSGGGTDTQYF
d_call: TRBD2
j_call: TRBJ2-3
clone_size: NA
v_call: TRBV18
cdr3_length: 16

cdr3_nt: TGTGCCAGCAAATTAAGGGGCGGCGTCGAAAAACTGTTTTTT
cdr3_aa: CASKLRGGVEKLFF
d_call: NA
j_call: TRBJ1-4
clone_size: once
v_call: TRBV6-5
cdr3_length: 14

cdr3_nt: TGTGCCAGTAGTTCGGGGAGCACAGGGATTTATGGCTACACCTTC
cdr3_aa: CASSSGSTGIYGYTF
d_call: NA
j_call: TRBJ1-2
clone_size: NA
v_call: TRBV19
cdr3_length: 15

cdr3_nt: TGTGCCAGCAGCAACGGACTGGACAATCAGCCCCAGCATTTT
cdr3_aa: CASSNGLDNQPQHF
d_call: NA
j_call: TRBJ1-5
clone_size: once
v_call: TRBV9
cdr3_length: 14

cdr3_nt: TGTGCCAGCAGCTTCATGGGGGGAAGTAAAAACATTCAGTACTTC
cdr3_aa: CASSFMGGSKNIQYF
d_call: NA
j_call: TRBJ2-4
clone_size: NA
v_call: TRBV5-4
cdr3_length: 15

cdr3_nt: TGCAGCGTTGGGCGGGTCGGTAGTCCCTCCTACGAGCAGTACTTC
cdr3_aa: CSVGRVGSPSYEQYF
d_call: NA
j_call: TRBJ2-7
clone_size: NA
v_call: TRBV29-1
cdr3_length: 15

cdr3_nt: TGTGCCAGCAGATCCTTGGGGGGTCTAAATACGCAGTATTTT
cdr3_aa: CASRSLGGLNTQYF
d_call: NA
j_call: TRBJ2-3
clone_size: NA
v_call: TRBV5-6
cdr3_length: 14

cdr3_nt: TGTGCCAGCAGCATAGGGTCTGGGGCCAACGTCCTGACTTTC
cdr3_aa: CASSIGSGANVLTF
d_call: NA
j_call: TRBJ2-6
clone_size: few
v_call: TRBV5-8
cdr3_length: 14

cdr3_nt: TGTGCCAGCAGCTTAGAAACGGCCTCCTACGAGCAGTACTTC
cdr3_aa: CASSLETASYEQYF
d_call: NA
j_call: TRBJ2-7
clone_size: NA
v_call: TRBV7-2
cdr3_length: 14

cdr3_nt: TGCGCCAGCCCTCGCCGAAACATCGCGAACACCGGGGAGCTGTTTTTT
cdr3_aa: CASPRRNIANTGELFF
d_call: NA
j_call: TRBJ2-2
clone_size: NA
v_call: TRBV4-3
cdr3_length: 16

cdr3_nt: TGCAGCGTTGAACTTACTAGCGGGGGGCTCGACGAGCAGTACTTC
cdr3_aa: CSVELTSGGLDEQYF
d_call: TRBD2
j_call: TRBJ2-7
clone_size: NA
v_call: TRBV29-1
cdr3_length: 15

cdr3_nt: TGTGCCTGGAGTTCCGGAGTTCGAGAGACCCAGTACTTC
cdr3_aa: CAWSSGVRETQYF
d_call: NA
j_call: TRBJ2-5
clone_size: few
v_call: TRBV30
cdr3_length: 13

cdr3_nt: TGTGCCAGCAGCTTGGGATGGCAGACCTACGAGCAGTACTTC
cdr3_aa: CASSLGWQTYEQYF
d_call: NA
j_call: TRBJ2-7
clone_size: few
v_call: TRBV5-5
cdr3_length: 14

cdr3_nt: TGTGCCAGCAGTTACAAGACCGGGGGCAATCAGCCCCAGCATTTT
cdr3_aa: CASSYKTGGNQPQHF
d_call: NA
j_call: TRBJ1-5
clone_size: NA
v_call: TRBV6-5
cdr3_length: 15

cdr3_nt: TGTGCCAGCAGTTCTAGGGGACTGGGCCTTATGGGGGAGCTGTTTTTT
cdr3_aa: CASSSRGLGLMGELFF
d_call: NA
j_call: TRBJ2-2
clone_size: NA
v_call: TRBV6-5
cdr3_length: 16